The present T cell receptor beta chain was sequenced within a study of T cells in Graves' hyperthyroidism and ophthalmopathy. This clonotype was found many times. In germline, CDR1 is SGHVS, CDR2 FNYEAQ. The CDR3 has 12 residues. V was cut by 5 bases and J by 6 bases, with 11 bases left in between. TCR beta CDR3 regions were amplified from RNA transcripts. TCR CDR3 underwent first-round RT-PCR with the HTBI primer set. Each CDR3 protein is one row after TCRdb ran MiXCR on the multiplex PCR reads. In the table there are roughly 800,000 distinct CDR3 sequences, 38% of which are singletons. The receptor comes from a man between 18 and 29 years old with Graves' hyperthyroidism. The sample consisted of blood. The chain uses TRBV7-6 and TRBJ2-7, with a weak D call TRBD1 (6 bases). CDR3 protein: CASSPTGIEQYF. The CDR3, as DNA: TGTGCCAGCAGCCCTACAGGGATCGAGCAGTACTTC.